One T cell receptor beta chain is described in this entry. Its antigen is undetermined. This CDR3 contains 15 residues. CDR1 SEHNR and CDR2 FQNEAQ come from the germline V gene (reference sequence). The V gene lost 5 bases and the J gene lost 4 bases, with 16 bases spanning the gap. This table comes from immunoSEQ multiplex PCR, and its TCRdb copy is limited to in-frame clones, with some not included. The table shows some 80,000 clones, with approximately 90% occurring only once. These data belong to a study of T cell responses to AZD1222 COVID-19 vaccine. The study's findings and limits: Spike-specific TCRs gained breadth and depth after people received two AZD1222 doses.

The V and J genes are TRBV7-9 and TRBJ2-3; weak D call: TRBD2 (5 bases). The TCR comes from an adult who received the MenACWY meningococcal vaccine as a control. Sequencing was performed on peripheral blood, taken 28 days after the second dose of the MenACWY control vaccine. CDR3 sequence reads: CASSPRTAGADTQYF. CDR3 DNA: TGTGCCAGCAGCCCACGGACTGCGGGTGCAGATACGCAGTATTTT.